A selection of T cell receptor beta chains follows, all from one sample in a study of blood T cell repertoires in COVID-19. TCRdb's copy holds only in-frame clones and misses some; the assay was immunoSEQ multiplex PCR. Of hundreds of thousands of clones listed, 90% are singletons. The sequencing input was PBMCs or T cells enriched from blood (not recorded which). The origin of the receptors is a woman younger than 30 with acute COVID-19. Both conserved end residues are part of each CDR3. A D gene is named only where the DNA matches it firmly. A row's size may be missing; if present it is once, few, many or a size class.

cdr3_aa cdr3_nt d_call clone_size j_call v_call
CASSMTSGLYYEQYF TGTGCCAGCAGCATGACTAGCGGGTTGTACTACGAGCAGTACTTC TRBD2 NA TRBJ2-7 TRBV28
CACRLAGDEQYF TGTGCCTGCCGACTAGCGGGAGACGAGCAGTACTTC TRBD2 NA TRBJ2-7 TRBV30
CASSLGSGGSYNEQFF TGTGCCAGCAGCTTGGGGAGCGGGGGCTCCTACAATGAGCAGTTCTTC TRBD2 once TRBJ2-1 TRBV5-6
CASTTQGSYNSPLHF TGTGCCAGCACCACGCAGGGTAGCTATAATTCACCCCTCCACTTT NA NA TRBJ1-6 TRBV28
CASSGQVASYEQYF TGTGCCAGCAGTGGGCAGGTGGCCTCCTACGAGCAGTACTTC NA NA TRBJ2-7 TRBV3-1/TRBV3-2
CASSRTRGGEQFF TGTGCCAGCAGTCGAACCCGGGGGGGTGAGCAGTTCTTC TRBD2 NA TRBJ2-1 TRBV2
CASSPRVLRGGDEQYF TGTGCCAGCAGTCCCCGTGTTCTGCGGGGGGGGGACGAGCAGTACTTC TRBD2 NA TRBJ2-7 TRBV27
CASSPLGSGFLYEQYF TGTGCCAGCAGCCCCTTGGGTAGCGGGTTCCTCTACGAGCAGTACTTC TRBD2 NA TRBJ2-7 TRBV5-6
CASGTSDTGELFF TGTGCTAGCGGGACTAGCGACACCGGGGAGCTGTTTTTT TRBD2 NA TRBJ2-2 TRBV12-5
CASSPGTGAYEQYF TGCGCCAGCAGCCCCGGGACAGGCGCCTACGAGCAGTACTTC TRBD1 NA TRBJ2-7 TRBV5-1
CASSPRGDGGETQYF TGTGCCAGCTCACCACGCGGGGACGGGGGAGAGACCCAGTACTTC NA once TRBJ2-5 TRBV18
CASSMGSGAYEQYF TGCGCCAGCAGCATGGGAAGCGGAGCCTACGAGCAGTACTTC NA once TRBJ2-7 TRBV5-1
CASSRGTTRNTEAFF TGCGCCAGCAGCCGTGGGACAACCAGGAACACTGAAGCTTTCTTT NA NA TRBJ1-1 TRBV5-1
CASSIGQGGYEQYF TGTGCCAGTAGTATTGGACAGGGAGGTTACGAGCAGTACTTC TRBD1 NA TRBJ2-7 TRBV19
CASSFSRELQETQYF TGTGCCAGCAGTTTTTCGAGAGAACTCCAAGAGACCCAGTACTTC NA NA TRBJ2-5 TRBV27
CASSRRLAGDNEQFF TGTGCCAGCAGCCGAAGACTAGCGGGAGATAATGAGCAGTTCTTC TRBD2 NA TRBJ2-1 TRBV7-6
CASRYAGSYNEQFF TGTGCCAGCAGGTATGCGGGGAGCTACAATGAGCAGTTCTTC NA few TRBJ2-1 TRBV2
CASSEFVGTDTQYF TGCGCCAGCAGTGAATTCGTCGGTACAGATACGCAGTATTTT NA NA TRBJ2-3 TRBV10-2
CASTVGGGGNEKLFF TGTGCCTCGACAGTCGGGGGAGGGGGGAATGAAAAACTGTTTTTT NA NA TRBJ1-4 TRBV28
CASSLYGDRNYYEQYF TGTGCCAGCAGTTTATATGGGGACAGGAACTACTACGAGCAGTACTTC TRBD1 NA TRBJ2-7 TRBV27
CASSYDWTDNSNQPQHF TGTGCCAGCAGTTACGATTGGACAGATAATAGCAATCAGCCCCAGCATTTT NA NA TRBJ1-5 TRBV6-2/TRBV6-3
CASRKRQGLPNEQFF TGTGCCAGCAGAAAAAGACAGGGGCTACCCAATGAGCAGTTCTTC TRBD1 NA TRBJ2-1 TRBV28
CASSLRVTNQPQHF TGTGCCAGCAGTTTGCGGGTAACCAATCAGCCCCAGCATTTT NA NA TRBJ1-5 TRBV27
CASSQDAPGGPRGGPFGPQHF TGTGCCAGCAGCCAAGATGCGCCTGGGGGACCGAGGGGAGGGCCATTTGGGCCCCAGCATTTT NA NA TRBJ1-5 TRBV4-2
CASIKNTEAFF TGTGCCAGCATCAAAAACACTGAAGCTTTCTTT NA NA TRBJ1-1 TRBV28
CASRKIGAEETQYF TGTGCCAGCAGAAAAATTGGGGCTGAAGAGACCCAGTACTTC NA NA TRBJ2-5 TRBV2